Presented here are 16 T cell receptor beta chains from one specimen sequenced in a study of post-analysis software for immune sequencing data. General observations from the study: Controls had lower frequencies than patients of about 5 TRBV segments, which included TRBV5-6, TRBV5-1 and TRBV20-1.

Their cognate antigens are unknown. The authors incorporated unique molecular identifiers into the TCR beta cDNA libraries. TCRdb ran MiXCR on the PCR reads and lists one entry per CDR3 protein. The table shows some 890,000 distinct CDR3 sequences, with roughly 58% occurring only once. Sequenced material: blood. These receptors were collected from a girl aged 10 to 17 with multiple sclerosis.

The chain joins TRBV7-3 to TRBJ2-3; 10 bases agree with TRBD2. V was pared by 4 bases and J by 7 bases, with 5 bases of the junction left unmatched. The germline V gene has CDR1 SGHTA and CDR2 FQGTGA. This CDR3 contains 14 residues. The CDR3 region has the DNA TGTGCCAGCAGCTCCCAGCGGGGGGGACATACGCAGTATTTT. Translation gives CASSSQRGGHTQYF.

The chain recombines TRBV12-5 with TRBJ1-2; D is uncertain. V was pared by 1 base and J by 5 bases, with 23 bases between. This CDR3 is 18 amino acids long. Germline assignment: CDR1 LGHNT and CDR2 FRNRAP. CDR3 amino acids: CASGLAIQPPAGAYGYTF. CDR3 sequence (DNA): TGTGCTAGTGGTTTGGCAATACAGCCCCCGGCTGGAGCATATGGCTACACCTTC.

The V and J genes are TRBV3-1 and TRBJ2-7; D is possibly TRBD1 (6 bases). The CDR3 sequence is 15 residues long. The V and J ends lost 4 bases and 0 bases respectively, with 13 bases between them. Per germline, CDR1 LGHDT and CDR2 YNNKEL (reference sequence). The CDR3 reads CASSRDRTRSYEQYF. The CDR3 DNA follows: TGTGCCAGCAGCCGCGACAGGACCCGCTCCTACGAGCAGTACTTC.

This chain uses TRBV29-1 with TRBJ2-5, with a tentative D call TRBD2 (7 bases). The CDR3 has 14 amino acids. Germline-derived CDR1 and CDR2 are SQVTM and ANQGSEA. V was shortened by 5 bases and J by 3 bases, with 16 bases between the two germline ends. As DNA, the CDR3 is TGCAGCGTTTGCGGGGGACAAGGGGAAGAGACCCAGTACTTC. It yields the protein CSVCGGQGEETQYF.

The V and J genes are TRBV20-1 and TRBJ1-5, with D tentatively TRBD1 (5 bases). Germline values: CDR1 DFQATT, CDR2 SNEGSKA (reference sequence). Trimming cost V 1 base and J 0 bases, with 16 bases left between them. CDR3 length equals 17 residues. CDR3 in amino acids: CSARVWFGTNSNQPQHF. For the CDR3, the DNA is TGCAGTGCTAGAGTATGGTTTGGGACGAATAGCAATCAGCCCCAGCATTTT.

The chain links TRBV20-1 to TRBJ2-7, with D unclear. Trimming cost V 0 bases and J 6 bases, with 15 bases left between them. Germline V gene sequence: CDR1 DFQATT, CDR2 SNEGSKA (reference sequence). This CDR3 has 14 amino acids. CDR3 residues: CSAREAYTGGEQYF. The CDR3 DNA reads TGCAGTGCTAGAGAAGCTTACACGGGCGGCGAGCAGTACTTC.

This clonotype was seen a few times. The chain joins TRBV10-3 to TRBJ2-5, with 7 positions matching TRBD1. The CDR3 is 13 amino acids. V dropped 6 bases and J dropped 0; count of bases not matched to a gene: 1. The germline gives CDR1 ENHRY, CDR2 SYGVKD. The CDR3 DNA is TGTGCCATCAGACAGGGGTACCAAGAGACCCAGTACTTC. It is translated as CAIRQGYQETQYF.

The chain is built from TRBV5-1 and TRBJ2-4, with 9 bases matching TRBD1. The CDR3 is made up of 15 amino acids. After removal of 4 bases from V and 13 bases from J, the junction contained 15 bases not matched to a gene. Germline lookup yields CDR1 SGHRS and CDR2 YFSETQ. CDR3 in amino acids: CASSVGPGRTGEQYF. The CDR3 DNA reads TGCGCCAGCAGCGTAGGACCGGGCAGGACAGGGGAGCAGTACTTC.

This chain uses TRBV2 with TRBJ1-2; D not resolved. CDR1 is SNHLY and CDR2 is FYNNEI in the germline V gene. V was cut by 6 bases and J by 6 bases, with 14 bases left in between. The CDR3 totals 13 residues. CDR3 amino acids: CASSRERPDGYTF. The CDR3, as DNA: TGTGCCAGCAGCCGAGAACGTCCGGATGGCTACACCTTC.

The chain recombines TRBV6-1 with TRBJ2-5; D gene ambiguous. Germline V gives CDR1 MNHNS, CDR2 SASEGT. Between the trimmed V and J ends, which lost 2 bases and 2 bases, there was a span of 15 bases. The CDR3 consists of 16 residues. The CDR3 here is CASSEPRQAIQETQYF. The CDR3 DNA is TGTGCCAGCAGTGAACCCAGGCAGGCTATACAAGAGACCCAGTACTTC.

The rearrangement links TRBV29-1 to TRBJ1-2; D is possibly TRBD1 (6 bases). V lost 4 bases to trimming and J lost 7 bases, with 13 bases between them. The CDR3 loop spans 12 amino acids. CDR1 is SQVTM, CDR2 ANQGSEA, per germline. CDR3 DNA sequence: TGCAGCGTTGTGCACAGGGCTTGTGGCTACACCTTC. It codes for CSVVHRACGYTF.

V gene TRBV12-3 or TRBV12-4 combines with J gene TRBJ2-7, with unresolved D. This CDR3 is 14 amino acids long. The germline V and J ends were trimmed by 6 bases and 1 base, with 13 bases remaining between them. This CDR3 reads CASSPTGESYEQYF. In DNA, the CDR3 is TGTGCCAGCAGCCCCACGGGTGAGTCCTACGAGCAGTACTTC.

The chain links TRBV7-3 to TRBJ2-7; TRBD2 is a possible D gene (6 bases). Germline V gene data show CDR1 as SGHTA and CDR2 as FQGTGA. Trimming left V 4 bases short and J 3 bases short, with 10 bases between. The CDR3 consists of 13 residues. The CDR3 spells CASSSQTSYEQYF. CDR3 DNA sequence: TGTGCCAGCAGCTCTCAGACTAGCTACGAGCAGTACTTC.

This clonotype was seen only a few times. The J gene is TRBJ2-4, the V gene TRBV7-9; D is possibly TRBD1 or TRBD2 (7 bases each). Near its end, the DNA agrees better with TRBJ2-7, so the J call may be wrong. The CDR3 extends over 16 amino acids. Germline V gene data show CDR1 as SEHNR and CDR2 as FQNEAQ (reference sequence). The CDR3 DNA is TGTGCCAGCAGCTTCCTGGGGGGGGACAGATCCTACGAGCAGTACTTC. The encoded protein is CASSFLGGDRSYEQYF.

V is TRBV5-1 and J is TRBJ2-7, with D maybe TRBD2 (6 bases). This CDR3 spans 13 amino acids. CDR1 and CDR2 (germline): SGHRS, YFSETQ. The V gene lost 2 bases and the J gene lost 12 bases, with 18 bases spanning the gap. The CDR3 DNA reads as TGCGCCAGCAGCTTACCAGAGGGCGGGGTCCTGTACTTC. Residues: CASSLPEGGVLYF.

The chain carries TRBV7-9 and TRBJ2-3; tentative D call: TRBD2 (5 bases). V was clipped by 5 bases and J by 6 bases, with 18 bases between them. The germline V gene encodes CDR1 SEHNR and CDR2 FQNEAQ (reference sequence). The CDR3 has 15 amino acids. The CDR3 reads CASSRLGLTGDTQYF. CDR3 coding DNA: TGTGCCAGCAGCCGTCTTGGTCTTACGGGGGATACGCAGTATTTT. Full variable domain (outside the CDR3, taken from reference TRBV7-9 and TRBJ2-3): DTGVSQNPRHKITKRGQNVTFRCDPISEHNRLYWYRQTLGQGPEFLTYFQNEAQLEKSRLLSDRFSAERPKGSFSTLEIQRTEQGDSAMYLCASSRLGLTGDTQYFGPGTRLTVL.